This passage covers 20 T cell receptor beta chains from one sample sequenced in a study of cytomegalovirus exposure and HLA in healthy donors. Sequenced by immunoSEQ multiplex PCR; TCRdb stores in-frame clones only, minus some. The table shows 250,000 to 350,000 clones, with around 90% occurring only once. The sample was PBMCs. The receptors originated from a man under 40 in good health and CMV-seronegative.

The CDR3 region is CASSLAPTGSSYEQYF. CDR3 coding DNA: TGTGCCAGCAGCTTAGCTCCCACGGGGAGCTCCTACGAGCAGTACTTC. The chain uses TRBV7-9 and TRBJ2-7; a weak D match, TRBD2 (5 bases). Trimming pared 0 bases from V and 0 bases from J, leaving 12 bases between. Germline values: CDR1 SEHNR, CDR2 FQNEAQ (reference sequence). The CDR3 extends over 16 amino acids.

V and J are TRBV6-1 and TRBJ1-5; the D gene is possibly TRBD1 (6 bases). The V gene's germline CDR1 is MNHNS and CDR2 SASEGT. CDR3 size: 15 residues. Deletions cut 2 bases from V and 3 bases from J, with 11 bases between. The CDR3 DNA is TGTGCCAGCAGTGAAAACCGGGACACCAATCAGCCCCAGCATTTT. Encoded protein: CASSENRDTNQPQHF.

This clone was observed a few times. The rearrangement links TRBV7-6 to TRBJ1-2, with 7 bases lining up with TRBD1. Per the germline V gene, CDR1 is SGHVS and CDR2 is FNYEAQ. V trimming: 2 bases; J trimming: 3 bases; junction bases outside the gene matches: 0. This CDR3 has 13 amino acids. CDR3 bases: TGTGCCAGCAGCTTAACAGGGGACTATGGCTACACCTTC. Protein product: CASSLTGDYGYTF. Variable domain in full (rest from reference TRBV7-6 and TRBJ1-2): GAGVSQSPRYKVTKRGQDVALRCDPISGHVSLYWYRQALGQGPEFLTYFNYEAQQDKSGLPNDRFSAERPEGSISTLTIQRTEQRDSAMYRCASSLTGDYGYTFGSGTRLTVV.

The chain is built from TRBV19 and TRBJ1-6, with D uncertain. Trimming shortened V by 5 bases and J by 0 bases, and 14 bases separated the two germline ends. Germline V gives CDR1 LNHDA, CDR2 SQIVND (reference sequence). This CDR3 has 17 residues. The CDR3 DNA reads TGTGCCAGTAGTTCCAGACCACAGAGCTCCTATAATTCACCCCTCCACTTT. This sequence encodes CASSSRPQSSYNSPLHF. The full variable domain, rest sourced from reference TRBV19 and TRBJ1-6, is DGGITQSPKYLFRKEGQNVTLSCEQNLNHDAMYWYRQDPGQGLRLIYYSQIVNDFQKGDIAEGYSVSREKKESFPLTVTSAQKNPTAFYLCASSSRPQSSYNSPLHFGNGTRLTVT.

The CDR3 is CASSPGTARRLNTEAFF. The CDR3 DNA follows: TGCGCCAGCAGCCCCGGGACAGCCCGTCGCTTGAACACTGAAGCTTTCTTT. The chain links TRBV4-1 to TRBJ1-1; 7 nucleotides line up with TRBD1. Unmatched junction bases numbered 11, after V lost 4 bases and J lost 0 bases. This CDR3 comprises 17 residues. Germline values: CDR1 MGHRA, CDR2 YSYEKL.

In its sample, this clone was seen once. This rearrangement joins TRBV25-1 to TRBJ1-2; D gene uncertain. This CDR3 is 12 amino acids long. Trimming stripped 8 bases from V and 8 bases from J, with 15 bases between. From germline, CDR1 is MGHDK and CDR2 SYGVNS. CDR3 loop: CASGPGMGGYTF. In nucleotides, the CDR3 is TGTGCCAGCGGTCCCGGGATGGGGGGCTACACCTTC.

This clone was observed a single time. V is TRBV4-1 and J is TRBJ2-3, with D tentatively TRBD2 (6 bases). Between the trimmed V and J ends, which lost 0 bases and 2 bases, there was a span of 18 bases. The germline gives CDR1 MGHRA, CDR2 YSYEKL. This CDR3 is 18 amino acids long. This chain's CDR3 is CASSQDPSGGAITDTQYF. The CDR3 DNA sequence: TGCGCCAGCAGCCAAGATCCCTCTGGAGGGGCAATCACAGATACGCAGTATTTT.

The V and J genes are TRBV6-1 and TRBJ2-7, with 8 bases lining up with TRBD1. V lost 7 bases, J lost 4 bases, and 9 bases stayed unmatched. The CDR3 covers 14 residues. CDR1 MNHNS and CDR2 SASEGT come from the germline V gene. The CDR3 DNA reads as TGTGCCAGCAACGACCGGGACAGGCCTTACGAGCAGTACTTC. This encodes CASNDRDRPYEQYF.

The chain recombines TRBV6-5 with TRBJ1-4, with 9 bases lining up with TRBD1. This CDR3 is built from 13 residues. Trimming at V came to 11 bases and at J to 7 bases, leaving 8 bases not matched to a gene. Germline V gene data show CDR1 as MNHEY and CDR2 as SVGAGI. CDR3 bases: TGTGCCTCCCGGGACAGGGTGGCTGAAAAACTGTTTTTT. As protein: CASRDRVAEKLFF.

The chain links TRBV7-9 to TRBJ1-6, with TRBD1 matching over 10 bases. The CDR3 is made up of 15 amino acids. The germline gives CDR1 SEHNR, CDR2 FQNEAQ (reference sequence). V was pared by 4 bases and J by 7 bases, with 4 bases of the junction left unmatched. CDR3 DNA: TGTGCCAGCAGCTGGACGGGACAGGGGAATTCACCCCTCCACTTT. As protein: CASSWTGQGNSPLHF.

This clone was seen only once. V is TRBV7-2 and J is TRBJ1-1, with TRBD1 as a possible D gene (5 bases). The CDR3 totals 15 residues. Trimming stripped 1 base from V and 1 base from J, with 10 bases between. Per germline, CDR1 SGHTA and CDR2 FQGNSA. The CDR3 coding sequence is TGTGCCAGCAGCTTAGGGGCAGGGTGGAACACTGAAGCTTTCTTT. Amino acids: CASSLGAGWNTEAFF.

This sequence joins TRBV6-5 and TRBJ2-7; TRBD1 is a possible D gene (6 bases). The V gene lost 2 bases and the J gene lost 3 bases, with 17 bases spanning the gap. Per germline, CDR1 MNHEY and CDR2 SVGAGI. The CDR3 has 16 residues. The CDR3 region is CASSYDVRDTSYEQYF. The CDR3 bases are TGTGCCAGCAGTTACGACGTTCGGGACACTAGCTACGAGCAGTACTTC.

The rearrangement links TRBV4-1 to TRBJ2-5; 11 bases map to TRBD2. Germline V gives CDR1 MGHRA, CDR2 YSYEKL. The CDR3 contains 16 residues. The V and J ends lost 2 bases and 4 bases, in that order; junction bases with no gene match: 6. CDR3 sequence (DNA): TGCGCCAGCAGCCAACTCTTTAGCGGGGGGGCAGAGACCCAGTACTTC. It codes for CASSQLFSGGAETQYF.

This chain joins TRBV12-5 and TRBJ1-6, with a tentative D call TRBD1 (5 bases). This CDR3 is 12 amino acids long. Between the trimmed V and J ends, which lost 8 bases and 14 bases, there was a span of 16 bases. The germline V gene encodes CDR1 LGHNT and CDR2 FRNRAP. This chain's CDR3 is CASSLPGGALHF. The CDR3 nucleotides are TGTGCTAGTAGCCTACCTGGGGGGGCCCTCCACTTT.

This chain connects TRBV6-5 to TRBJ1-2; a possible D gene is TRBD1 (6 bases). The germline V gene encodes CDR1 MNHEY and CDR2 SVGAGI. The CDR3 consists of 13 residues. V lost 2 bases and J 8 bases, leaving 12 bases between the germline ends. The DNA for the CDR3 is TGTGCCAGCAGTTACGAGGGGGTTCGCGGCTACACCTTC. It yields the protein CASSYEGVRGYTF.

V is TRBV6-5 and J is TRBJ2-3; the D gene is possibly TRBD2 (7 bases). The germline gives CDR1 MNHEY, CDR2 SVGAGI. The CDR3 is 14 residues long. The V and J ends lost 6 bases and 4 bases respectively, with 14 bases between them. The CDR3 sequence is CASSWGGPPDTQYF. The DNA for the CDR3 is TGTGCCAGCAGCTGGGGGGGCCCCCCAGATACGCAGTATTTT.

This sequence joins TRBV2 and TRBJ1-4, with D maybe TRBD1 (5 bases). The V and J ends lost 6 bases and 3 bases respectively, with 14 bases between them. The germline CDR1 and CDR2 sequences are SNHLY and FYNNEI. The CDR3 totals 15 residues. For the CDR3, the DNA is TGTGCCAGCAGGCTACAGACAGCCGCTAATGAAAAACTGTTTTTT. Translating it yields CASRLQTAANEKLFF.

The DNA for the CDR3 is TGTGCCAGCAGTTGGACAGGGAACAATCAGCCCCAGCATTTT. Encoded protein: CASSWTGNNQPQHF. The chain recombines TRBV6-1 with TRBJ1-5; TRBD1 matches 8 bases. The CDR3 runs to 14 residues. The V and J ends lost 5 bases and 3 bases, in that order; junction bases with no gene match: 3. Per germline, CDR1 MNHNS and CDR2 SASEGT.

V and J are TRBV29-1 and TRBJ1-3; no firm D call. Trimming left V 5 bases short and J 3 bases short, with 8 bases between. The germline CDR1 and CDR2 sequences are SQVTM and ANQGSEA. The CDR3 contains 12 residues. This CDR3 is CSVTGRGNTIYF. In DNA form, the CDR3 reads TGCAGCGTTACGGGTCGTGGAAACACCATATATTTT.

V is TRBV18 and J is TRBJ1-1; TRBD1 matches at 8 bases. With V trimmed by 4 bases and J by 6 bases, 1 base remained unmatched. The CDR3 runs 12 residues. The germline CDR1 and CDR2 sequences are KGHSH and LQKENI. The CDR3, as DNA: TGTGCCAGCTCACGGACAGGGCCTGAAGCTTTCTTT. Translating it yields CASSRTGPEAFF.